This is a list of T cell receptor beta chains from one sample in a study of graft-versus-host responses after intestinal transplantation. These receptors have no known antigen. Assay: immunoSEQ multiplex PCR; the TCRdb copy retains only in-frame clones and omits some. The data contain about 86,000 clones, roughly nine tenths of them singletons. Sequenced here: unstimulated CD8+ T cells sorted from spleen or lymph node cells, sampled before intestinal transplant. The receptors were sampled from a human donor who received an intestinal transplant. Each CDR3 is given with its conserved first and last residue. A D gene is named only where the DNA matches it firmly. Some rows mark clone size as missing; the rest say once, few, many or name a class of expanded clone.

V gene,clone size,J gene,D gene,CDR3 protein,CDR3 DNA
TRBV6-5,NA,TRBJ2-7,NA,CASSPEEGLPGEQYF,TGTGCCAGCAGCCCGGAGGAGGGGCTCCCCGGCGAGCAGTACTTC
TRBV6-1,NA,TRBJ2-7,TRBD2,CASREEASGSYEQYF,TGTGCCAGCAGAGAAGAGGCTAGCGGATCCTACGAGCAGTACTTC
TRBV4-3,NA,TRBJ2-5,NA,CASSQDRQETQYF,TGCGCCAGCAGCCAAGATCGTCAGGAGACCCAGTACTTC
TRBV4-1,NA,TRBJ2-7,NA,CASSQERSYEQYF,TGCGCCAGCAGCCAAGAGCGGTCCTACGAGCAGTACTTC
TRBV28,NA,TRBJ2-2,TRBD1,CASRQGNNGELFF,TGTGCCAGCCGACAGGGGAACAACGGGGAGCTGTTTTTT
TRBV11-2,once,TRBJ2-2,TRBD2,CASSLPPGLGVTGELFF,TGTGCCAGCAGCTTACCCCCGGGACTAGGGGTCACCGGGGAGCTGTTTTTT
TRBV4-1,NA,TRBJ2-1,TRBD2,CASSQDRAAGDSYNEQFF,TGCGCCAGCAGCCAAGACCGGGCGGCGGGGGACTCCTACAATGAGCAGTTCTTC
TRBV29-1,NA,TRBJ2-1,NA,CSVVTAFSYNEQFF,TGCAGCGTTGTAACTGCCTTCTCCTACAATGAGCAGTTCTTC
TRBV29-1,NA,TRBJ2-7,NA,CSVEGNGKSNEQYF,TGCAGCGTTGAAGGCAACGGGAAGAGCAACGAGCAGTACTTC
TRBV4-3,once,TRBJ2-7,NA,CASSQDLTQGAYEQYF,TGCGCCAGCAGCCAAGATCTGACACAGGGCGCCTACGAGCAGTACTTC
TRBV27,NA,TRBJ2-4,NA,CASSLGGALAKNIQYF,TGTGCCAGCAGTTTAGGTGGGGCCCTAGCCAAAAACATTCAGTACTTC
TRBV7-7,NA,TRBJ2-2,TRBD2,CASSQTRLAGESGELFF,TGTGCCAGCAGCCAAACACGACTAGCGGGCGAATCCGGGGAGCTGTTTTTT
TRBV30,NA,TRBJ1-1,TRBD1,CAWIQGRGNTEAFF,TGTGCCTGGATACAGGGGCGGGGGAACACTGAAGCTTTCTTT
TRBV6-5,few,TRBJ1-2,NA,CASSDQATYGYTF,TGTGCCAGCAGTGACCAGGCAACCTATGGCTACACCTTC
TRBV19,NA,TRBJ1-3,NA,CASSWGGPSGNTIYF,TGTGCCAGTAGTTGGGGAGGCCCATCTGGAAACACCATATATTTT
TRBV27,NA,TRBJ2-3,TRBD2,CASRIPGLAGGIDTQYF,TGTGCCAGCAGAATCCCGGGACTAGCGGGAGGTATAGATACGCAGTATTTT
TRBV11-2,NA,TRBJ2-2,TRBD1,CASSPSRTGGIGELFF,TGTGCCAGCAGCCCCTCCCGGACAGGGGGCATCGGGGAGCTGTTTTTT
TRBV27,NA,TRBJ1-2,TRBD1,CASSLSWTGGDGYTF,TGTGCCAGCAGTTTATCCTGGACAGGGGGCGATGGCTACACCTTC
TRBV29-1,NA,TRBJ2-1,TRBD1,CSVDGRGIANEQFF,TGCAGCGTTGACGGCAGGGGGATTGCCAATGAGCAGTTCTTC
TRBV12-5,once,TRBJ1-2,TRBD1,CASGGYRGAALMLDYGYTF,TGTGCTAGTGGGGGATACAGGGGCGCCGCACTAATGTTAGATTATGGCTACACCTTC
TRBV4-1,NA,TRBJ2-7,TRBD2,CASSHRGNSGSPNEQYF,TGCGCCAGCAGCCACCGGGGGAATAGCGGGAGTCCCAACGAGCAGTACTTC
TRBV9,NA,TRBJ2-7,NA,CASSGRTDYEQYF,TGTGCCAGCAGCGGCAGGACAGACTACGAGCAGTACTTC
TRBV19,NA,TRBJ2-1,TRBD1,CASSISGGNEQFF,TGTGCCAGTAGTATTTCAGGGGGTAATGAGCAGTTCTTC
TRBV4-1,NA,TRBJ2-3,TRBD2,CASSPGAGVTDTQYF,TGCGCCAGCAGCCCAGGAGCGGGAGTCACAGATACGCAGTATTTT
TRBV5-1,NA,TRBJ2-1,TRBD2,CASAPSLGGTIYNEQFF,TGCGCCAGCGCCCCGTCCTTAGGCGGGACTATATACAATGAGCAGTTCTTC
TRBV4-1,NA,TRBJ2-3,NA,CASSHTEPGVNTDTQYF,TGCGCCAGCAGTCACACAGAACCAGGGGTTAATACAGATACGCAGTATTTT
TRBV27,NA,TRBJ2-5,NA,CASSSLEQETQYF,TGTGCCAGCAGTTCTCTAGAGCAAGAGACCCAGTACTTC
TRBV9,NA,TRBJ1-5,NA,CASSVAEGGNQPQHF,TGTGCCAGCAGCGTAGCCGAGGGGGGCAATCAGCCCCAGCATTTT
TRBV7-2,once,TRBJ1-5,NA,CASSLGQFQPQHF,TGTGCCAGCAGCTTAGGACAGTTCCAGCCCCAGCATTTT
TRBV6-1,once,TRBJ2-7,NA,CASSEAAGSGTRAEYF,TGCGCCAGCAGTGAAGCGGCAGGGTCCGGGACTCGCGCGGAGTACTTC
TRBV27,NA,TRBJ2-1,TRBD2,CASSLSAGGSSYNEQFF,TGTGCCAGCAGTTTATCGGCGGGGGGCAGCTCCTACAATGAGCAGTTCTTC
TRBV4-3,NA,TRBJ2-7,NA,CASSQDRAGPSYEQYF,TGCGCCAGCAGCCAAGATCGCGCAGGGCCCTCCTACGAGCAGTACTTC
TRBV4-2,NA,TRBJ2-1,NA,CASSQTLANGQFF,TGTGCCAGCAGCCAAACCTTAGCAAATGGGCAGTTCTTC
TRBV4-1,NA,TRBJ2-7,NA,CASSGAGRDYEQYF,TGCGCCAGCAGCGGAGCGGGTAGAGACTACGAGCAGTACTTC
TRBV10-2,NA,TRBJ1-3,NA,CASGSSRVRGNTIYF,TGCGCCAGCGGGTCCAGCAGGGTGAGGGGAAACACCATATATTTT
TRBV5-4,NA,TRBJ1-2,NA,CASSSKRWGPDGHTF,TGTGCCAGCAGCTCGAAACGGTGGGGGCCCGATGGCCACACCTTC
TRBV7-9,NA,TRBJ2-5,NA,CASSLLADPQETQYF,TGTGCCAGCAGCCTTTTAGCGGACCCCCAAGAGACCCAGTACTTC
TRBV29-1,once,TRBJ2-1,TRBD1,CSVEEARRGLEYNEQFF,TGCAGCGTTGAAGAAGCCCGCAGGGGGCTAGAATACAATGAGCAGTTCTTC
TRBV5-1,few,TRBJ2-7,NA,CASTFNRGYEQYF,TGCGCCAGCACCTTCAATCGGGGATACGAGCAGTACTTC
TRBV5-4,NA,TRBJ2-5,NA,CASSGDSQQETQYF,TGTGCCAGCAGCGGTGACAGCCAACAAGAGACCCAGTACTTC
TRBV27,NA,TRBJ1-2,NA,CASSSSPGQGSQGYTF,NA
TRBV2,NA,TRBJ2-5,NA,CASSVSSEETLGETQYF,TGTGCCAGCAGTGTTAGTAGCGAGGAGACCTTGGGGGAGACCCAGTACTTC
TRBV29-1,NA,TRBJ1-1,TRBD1,CSVQDRGPTEAFF,TGCAGCGTCCAGGACAGGGGACCCACTGAAGCTTTCTTT
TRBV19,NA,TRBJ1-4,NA,CASSRIDFNEKLFF,TGTGCCAGTAGTCGTATCGACTTTAATGAAAAACTGTTTTTT
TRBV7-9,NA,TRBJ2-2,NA,CASSFPGGATGELFF,TGTGCCAGCAGCTTTCCAGGCGGGGCCACCGGGGAGCTGTTTTTT
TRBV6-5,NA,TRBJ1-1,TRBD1,CASSYSQGVLPGAFF,TGTGCCAGCAGTTACTCGCAGGGGGTCCTCCCTGGGGCTTTCTTT
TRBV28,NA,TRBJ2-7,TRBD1,CASSFGQAAYEQYF,TGTGCCAGCAGTTTCGGACAGGCAGCCTACGAGCAGTACTTC
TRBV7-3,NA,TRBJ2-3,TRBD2,CASSPTAGGTQYF,TGTGCCAGCAGCCCCACGGCGGGAGGTACGCAGTATTTT
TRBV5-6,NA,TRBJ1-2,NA,CASSLPTNYYGYTF,TGTGCCAGCAGCTTGCCCACGAACTACTATGGCTACACCTTC
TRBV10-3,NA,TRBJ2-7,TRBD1,CAISESRTGTLYEQYF,TGTGCCATCAGTGAGTCGAGGACAGGTACCCTCTACGAGCAGTACTTC
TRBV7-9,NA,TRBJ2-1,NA,CASSTYTGTSYNEQFF,TGTGCCAGCAGCACCTACACAGGGACGTCCTACAATGAGCAGTTCTTC
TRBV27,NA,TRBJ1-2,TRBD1,CASRGTGVVDGYTF,TGTGCCAGCAGAGGGACAGGGGTGGTGGATGGCTACACCTTC
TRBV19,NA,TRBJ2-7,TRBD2,CASGGTSGYEQYF,TGTGCCAGTGGTGGGACTAGCGGTTACGAGCAGTACTTC
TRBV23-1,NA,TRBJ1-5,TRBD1,CASSQSGDRDEDSNQPQHF,TGCGCCAGCAGTCAATCGGGGGACAGGGATGAAGATAGCAATCAGCCCCAGCATTTT
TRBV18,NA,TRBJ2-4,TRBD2,CASSLGTSGSKNIQYF,TGTGCCAGCTCCCTTGGGACTAGCGGGAGCAAAAACATTCAGTACTTC
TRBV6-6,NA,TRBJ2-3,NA,CASSYLPGTDTQYF,TGTGCCAGCAGTTACCTACCGGGAACAGATACGCAGTATTTT
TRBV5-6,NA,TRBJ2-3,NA,CASSLVQQTDTQYF,TGTGCCAGCAGCTTGGTACAGCAAACAGATACGCAGTATTTT